The T cell receptor beta chain described here comes from a study of memory CD4+ T cells and cytomegalovirus serostatus. This table comes from immunoSEQ multiplex PCR, and its TCRdb copy is limited to in-frame clones, with some not included. This sample carries 50,000 to 60,000 clones, 82% of them seen once, and the ten largest clones take approximately 0.64%. Single viable CD3+CD4+CD8-CD45RO+ cells were sorted as the memory CD4+ T cells. The germline CDR1 and CDR2 sequences are MNHEY and SVGAGI. The CDR3 sequence is 11 residues long. V was clipped by 10 bases and J by 6 bases, with 13 bases between them.

Sample: memory CD4+ T cells from blood. The rearrangement joins TRBV6-5 to TRBJ2-7, with D uncertain. This receptor was obtained from an adult in good health and CMV-seronegative. The chain's CDR3 is CATESNSEQYF. The CDR3 nucleotides are TGTGCCACTGAGTCCAACTCCGAGCAGTACTTC.